These 3 T cell receptor beta chains share one sample of origin, sequenced in a study of identifying expanded T cells in peripheral blood. Profiling relied on immunoSEQ multiplex PCR, and the TCRdb table lists in-frame clones only, not all of them. The profile shows some 99,000 clones, about 87% of them singletons. The material sequenced was blood. The receptors were gathered from a person between 18 and 75 years old in good health.

The chain couples TRBV10-3 to TRBJ2-7, with a possible D match to TRBD2 (5 bases). This CDR3 spans 14 amino acids. The ends were cut back, 0 bases at V and 2 bases at J, with 8 bases in the middle. Germline CDR1 ENHRY, CDR2 SYGVKD. CDR3 sequence: CAISESVGTYEQYF. CDR3 bases: TGTGCCATCAGTGAGTCGGTCGGGACCTACGAGCAGTACTTC.

The table lists this clone with a count of one. V is TRBV13 and J is TRBJ2-1; 9 nucleotides agree with TRBD2. Per the germline V gene, CDR1 is PRHDT and CDR2 is FYEKMQ (reference sequence). The CDR3 length is 16 residues. Trimming cost V 2 bases and J 4 bases; bases outside gene matches: 6. The CDR3 DNA reads TGTGCCAGCAGCTTAATTGGCCTAGCGGGGTACAATGAGCAGTTCTTC. Amino acid sequence: CASSLIGLAGYNEQFF.

This clone was recorded once. The chain joins TRBV7-9 to TRBJ2-1; no definite D call. Between the trimmed V and J ends, which lost 4 bases and 3 bases, there was a span of 10 bases. The CDR3 runs 14 residues. Germline CDR1 and CDR2: SEHNR and FQNEAQ (reference sequence). The CDR3 bases are TGTGCCAGCAGCTCAGTCCCCGACTACAATGAGCAGTTCTTC. Its translation: CASSSVPDYNEQFF. Full variable domain (remainder filled in from reference TRBV7-9 and TRBJ2-1): DTGVSQNPRHKITKRGQNVTFRCDPISEHNRLYWYRQTLGQGPEFLTYFQNEAQLEKSRLLSDRFSAERPKGSFSTLEIQRTEQGDSAMYLCASSSVPDYNEQFFGPGTRLTVL.